This is a list of T cell receptor beta chains from one sample in a study of OX40 agonist ivuxolimab in advanced cancers. Measured with immunoSEQ multiplex PCR; TCRdb has only the in-frame clones, and not every one. The table has over 40,000 clones, roughly 86% seen once. The starting material was CD4+ or CD8+ T cells sorted from blood, obtained in a trial of the OX40 agonist ivuxolimab. These receptors were collected from an adult with an advanced solid tumor such as melanoma, head and neck, liver or kidney cancer. Each CDR3 is given with its conserved first and last residue. The D gene is left open where the match is weak. Clone size is not always given. Where it is, it says once, few, many or a class for expanded clones.

TRBV5-5	TRBD1	TRBJ1-2	NA	TGTGCCAGCAGACAGGGGGCGGGTGGCTACACCTTC	CASRQGAGGYTF
TRBV6-1	TRBD1	TRBJ1-6	NA	TGTGCCAGCAGTGCCGGACAGGTCTATTCACCCCTCCACTTT	CASSAGQVYSPLHF
TRBV6-5	NA	TRBJ1-4	NA	TGTGCCAGCAGTTACGACGGTCCTAGTGGAAAACTGTTTTTT	CASSYDGPSGKLFF
TRBV4-3	TRBD1	TRBJ1-1	NA	TGCGCCAGCAGCCAAGGAGGGGACAGTGAAGCTTTCTTT	CASSQGGDSEAFF
TRBV19	NA	TRBJ2-1	NA	TGTGCCACCAGACCGGGGGCAGGGCTTGTCCACGGTCTAAAGCAGTTCTTC	CATRPGAGLVHGLKQFF
TRBV5-4	NA	TRBJ2-5	few	TGTGCCAGCAGCTTAGTAGGGGAGACCCAGTACTTC	CASSLVGETQYF
TRBV10-3	TRBD1	TRBJ1-3	NA	TGTGCCATCAGTGGGACAGGGGTTACCTCTGGAAACACCATATATTTT	CAISGTGVTSGNTIYF
TRBV7-2	NA	TRBJ1-5	NA	TGTGCCAGCAGCGACGACCCTCTTCCGATCCAGCCCCAGCATTTT	CASSDDPLPIQPQHF
TRBV10-3	TRBD1	TRBJ2-7	NA	TGTGCCATCAGACCGGGGACAGGGGGCACCTACGAGCAGTACTTC	CAIRPGTGGTYEQYF
TRBV29-1	NA	TRBJ1-1	once	TGCAGCGTTGAAGTCCGAGGGTTCTCAATGAACACTGAAGCTTTCTTT	CSVEVRGFSMNTEAFF
TRBV9	TRBD1	TRBJ1-2	NA	TGTGCCAGCAGCCGACAGGGTCCAGGCTACACCTTC	CASSRQGPGYTF
TRBV5-1	NA	TRBJ2-3	NA	TGCGCCAGCAGCGGGCCCCATACGCAGTATTTT	CASSGPHTQYF
TRBV4-1	TRBD2	TRBJ2-2	NA	TGCGCCAGCAGCCAAGATTCTCCTCGGACTAGCGGGTGGGGTGGGGAGCTGTTTTTT	CASSQDSPRTSGWGGELFF
TRBV5-4	TRBD1	TRBJ2-3	NA	TGTGCCAGCAGCTTGGATAAGGGGGCTGATACGCAGTATTTT	CASSLDKGADTQYF
TRBV6-4	NA	TRBJ1-2	NA	TGTGCCAGCAGTGACGGCAGGGGTTACGGCTACACCTTC	CASSDGRGYGYTF
TRBV15	NA	TRBJ1-5	NA	TGTGCCACCAGCAGAGATCTTTTCAGTAGCAATCAGCCCCAGCATTTT	CATSRDLFSSNQPQHF
TRBV7-6	NA	TRBJ1-5	NA	TGTGCCAGCAGCTTATTGTTTAGCCGGGATCAGCCCCAGCATTTT	CASSLLFSRDQPQHF
TRBV5-1	NA	TRBJ2-2	NA	TGCGCCAGCAGCCCCCGGGACGGTAACACCGGGGAGCTGTTTTTT	CASSPRDGNTGELFF
TRBV29-1	TRBD1	TRBJ1-1	few	TGCAGCGTGGACGACAGGGGGAACACTGAAGCTTTCTTT	CSVDDRGNTEAFF
TRBV5-4	NA	TRBJ1-1	NA	TGTGCCAGCAGCTCGACAGTGAACACTGAAGCTTTCTTT	CASSSTVNTEAFF
TRBV18	TRBD1	TRBJ1-1	NA	TGTGCCAGCTCACCACCCGGGACAGTGATGAACACTGAAGCTTTCTTT	CASSPPGTVMNTEAFF
TRBV15	NA	TRBJ1-1	NA	TGTGCCACCAGCGAAGGCAGTCTGCCGCGCCGGGGAGAAGCTTTCTTT	CATSEGSLPRRGEAFF